One sample yielded the 21 T cell receptor beta chains listed below, sequenced in a study of shared clonotypes between healthy human individuals. TCRdb's copy holds only in-frame clones and misses some; the assay was immunoSEQ multiplex PCR. The repertoire includes hundreds of thousands of clones, roughly 98% of them detected once, and approximately 0.3% sits in the top ten. Terminally differentiated effector memory CD45RA+ cells were excluded by CCR7 positive selection of CD45RO-negative cells. The source material was naive CD8+ T cells sorted from blood. The receptors derive from a man aged 25 to 45 in good health.

CDR3 loop: CASSKPGQTTDTQYF. The CDR3, as DNA: TGTGCCAGCAGCAAACCGGGACAGACCACAGATACGCAGTATTTT. The rearrangement links TRBV5-4 to TRBJ2-3, with 7 positions matching TRBD1. The junction had 7 bases not matched to a gene; V was cut back by 4 bases and J by 2 bases. The CDR3 runs 15 residues. Germline V lookup: CDR1 SGHNT, CDR2 YYREEE (reference sequence).

On this clone: Other DNA sequences from this sample encode an identical CDR3 as well. This rearrangement joins TRBV19 to TRBJ2-1; D call uncertain. Germline V gene sequence: CDR1 LNHDA, CDR2 SQIVND (reference sequence). CDR3 length: 13 residues. With 8 bases removed from V and 0 bases from J, the gap between germline ends came to 8 bases. The CDR3 region has the DNA TGTGCCAGTGCAGTGAGCTCCTACAATGAGCAGTTCTTC. It yields the protein CASAVSSYNEQFF.

The chain joins TRBV7-9 to TRBJ2-2, with 7 bases lining up with TRBD1. Germline CDR1 SEHNR, CDR2 FQNEAQ (reference sequence). V dropped 5 bases and J dropped 3; count of bases not matched to a gene: 12. The CDR3 extends over 17 amino acids. The CDR3 DNA reads TGTGCCAGCAGCCCCTTACAGGGGTATGGGGACACCGGGGAGCTGTTTTTT. It translates to CASSPLQGYGDTGELFF.

Concerning this clone: Other nucleotide sequences in the sample specify the same CDR3. This chain connects TRBV27 to TRBJ2-7; TRBD2 matches 10 bases. The CDR3 has 14 residues. The J segment lost 3 bases and the V segment lost 6 bases, leaving 5 bases of the junction unmatched. Germline loops: CDR1 MNHEY, CDR2 SMNVEV (reference sequence). CDR3 sequence (DNA): TGTGCCAGCAGCCGATCTAGCGGGAGCTACGAGCAGTACTTC. This encodes CASSRSSGSYEQYF.

This rearrangement joins TRBV18 to TRBJ2-3; 13 bases agree with TRBD2. The CDR3 is 18 residues long. V was clipped by 3 bases and J by 5 bases; unmatched bases: 11. The germline CDR1 and CDR2 sequences are KGHSH and LQKENI. The CDR3 DNA reads TGTGCCAGCTCACCTACAAGGGGACTAGCGGGAAAAGAAGATACGCAGTATTTT. This translates into CASSPTRGLAGKEDTQYF.

The CDR3 region has the DNA TGCGCCAGCAGCTTGGGGCCTATACAAGAGACCCAGTACTTC. This codes for CASSLGPIQETQYF. The chain has TRBV5-1 and TRBJ2-5; D unresolved. This CDR3 is built from 14 residues. The germline V gene encodes CDR1 SGHRS and CDR2 YFSETQ. Trimming shortened V by 0 bases and J by 2 bases, and 8 bases separated the two germline ends.

This chain connects TRBV5-5 to TRBJ2-3, with D possibly matching TRBD2 (6 bases). This CDR3 spans 17 amino acids. Germline-derived CDR1 and CDR2 are SGHKS and YYEKEE (reference sequence). V was clipped by 3 bases and J by 3 bases, with 20 bases between them. The chain's CDR3 is CASSSPLISEGTDTQYF. The CDR3 DNA is TGTGCCAGCAGCTCCCCTTTAATCTCGGAGGGGACAGATACGCAGTATTTT.

This sequence joins TRBV7-9 and TRBJ2-1; D is perhaps TRBD1 (6 bases). V shed 5 bases and J shed 1 base, with 9 bases lying between them. Germline loops: CDR1 SEHNR, CDR2 FQNEAQ (reference sequence). This CDR3 comprises 14 residues. CDR3 sequence reads: CASSRTASYNEQFF. The DNA for the CDR3 is TGTGCCAGCAGCCGGACAGCGTCCTACAATGAGCAGTTCTTC.

This chain joins TRBV18 and TRBJ2-7; D unclear. The germline V and J ends were trimmed by 3 bases and 3 bases, with 12 bases remaining between them. Germline V gene data show CDR1 as KGHSH and CDR2 as LQKENI. The CDR3 contains 14 residues. CDR3 nucleotides: TGTGCCAGCTCACCGAGCTACTCGCTCTACGAGCAGTACTTC. Protein sequence: CASSPSYSLYEQYF.

The J gene is TRBJ2-1, the V gene TRBV11-3; no reliable D call. Germline V gene sequence: CDR1 SGHNT, CDR2 YENEEA. The CDR3 runs 14 residues. Trimming pared 3 bases from V and 0 bases from J, leaving 6 bases between. CDR3 DNA: TGTGCCAGCAGCTTGAGAAGCTCCTACAATGAGCAGTTCTTC. Protein product: CASSLRSSYNEQFF.

This rearrangement joins TRBV7-2 to TRBJ2-1, with D possibly being TRBD2 (5 bases). The CDR3 sequence is 13 residues long. The germline V gene encodes CDR1 SGHTA and CDR2 FQGNSA. Between the trimmed V and J ends, which lost 5 bases and 13 bases, there was a span of 18 bases. CDR3 region: CASSPLRGNGQFF. CDR3 coding DNA: TGTGCCAGCAGCCCTCTCCGAGGGAATGGTCAGTTCTTC.

The rearrangement uses TRBV29-1 and TRBJ1-2, with a weak D call TRBD1 (5 bases). Trimming removed 7 bases at V and 4 bases at J, with 16 bases between. Germline V gene lookup returns CDR1 SQVTM and CDR2 ANQGSEA. CDR3 size: 13 residues. CDR3 coding DNA: TGCAGCGAAGGACTGAGGGACTTCTATGGCTACACCTTC. This sequence encodes CSEGLRDFYGYTF.

The chain is built from TRBV15 and TRBJ1-5, with 8 bases lining up with TRBD1. CDR3 length: 19 amino acids. The V gene end was trimmed by 1 base and the J gene end by 1 base; junction bases not matched to a gene: 12. Germline V gene sequence: CDR1 LNHNV, CDR2 YYDKDF (reference sequence). CDR3 protein: CATSRGPFLTGESNQPQHF. The CDR3 bases are TGTGCCACCAGCAGAGGGCCGTTCCTGACAGGGGAGAGCAATCAGCCCCAGCATTTT.

J is TRBJ2-5 and V is TRBV9, with 12 bases identical to TRBD2. The CDR3 extends over 16 amino acids. After removal of 3 bases from V and 2 bases from J, the junction contained 5 bases not matched to a gene. Germline V gene lookup returns CDR1 SGDLS and CDR2 YYNGEE. CDR3 in DNA: TGTGCCAGCAGCGCCAGACTAGCGGGAGTACAAGAGACCCAGTACTTC. The encoded protein is CASSARLAGVQETQYF.

The rearrangement links TRBV6-5 to TRBJ2-7; a possible D gene is TRBD1 (6 bases). The CDR3 has 14 amino acids. V was clipped by 5 bases and J by 2 bases, with 13 bases between them. Germline V gene data show CDR1 as MNHEY and CDR2 as SVGAGI. For the CDR3, the DNA is TGTGCCAGCAGTAGACGGGACACAGCCTACGAGCAGTACTTC. Its translation: CASSRRDTAYEQYF.

Notes on this clone: Germline is not matched at one junction end, which may reflect a read error. CDR3 loop: CASSPTGVNAEAFF. The CDR3 region has the DNA TGTGCCAGCAGTCCGACAGGGGTGAACGCTGAAGCTTTCTTT. The chain couples TRBV27 to TRBJ1-1; 8 positions agree with TRBD1. The V gene's germline CDR1 is MNHEY and CDR2 SMNVEV (reference sequence). This CDR3 comprises 14 residues.

This sequence joins TRBV5-5 and TRBJ1-3, with TRBD1 as a possible D gene (6 bases). V was clipped by 0 bases and J by 3 bases, with 22 bases between them. The CDR3 runs 19 residues. The germline V gene has CDR1 SGHKS and CDR2 YYEKEE (reference sequence). The CDR3: CASSLAGLFGGADGNTIYF. Here the CDR3 DNA reads TGTGCCAGCAGCTTGGCAGGTTTGTTCGGGGGCGCGGATGGAAACACCATATATTTT.

V usage is TRBV19 and J usage is TRBJ2-7, with D perhaps matching TRBD2 (5 bases). The V gene's germline CDR1 is LNHDA and CDR2 SQIVND (reference sequence). The CDR3 runs to 14 residues. V was trimmed by 6 bases and J by 4 bases, leaving 16 bases between them. CDR3 bases: TGTGCCAGTAGCCCTCTTTCGGGGTCGTACGAGCAGTACTTC. This sequence encodes CASSPLSGSYEQYF.

This chain links TRBV27 with TRBJ2-1; TRBD1 is a possible D gene (5 bases). The CDR3 is 13 residues long. V was pared by 2 bases and J by 4 bases, with 6 bases between. Germline V gene sequence: CDR1 MNHEY, CDR2 SMNVEV (reference sequence). The DNA for the CDR3 is TGTGCCAGCAGTTTACCAGGGTACAATGAGCAGTTCTTC. It codes for CASSLPGYNEQFF.

The rearrangement joins TRBV7-8 to TRBJ2-1; 7 bases match TRBD2. Trimming removed 5 bases from V and 3 bases from J; junction bases left unmatched: 10. Germline CDR1 is SGHVS and CDR2 is FQNEAQ. This CDR3 region has 16 residues. CDR3 DNA: TGTGCCAGCAGCAGCGGGACCCCTGAAAACTACAATGAGCAGTTCTTC. Protein sequence: CASSSGTPENYNEQFF. Full variable domain (remainder filled in from reference TRBV7-8 and TRBJ2-1): GAGVSQSPRYKVAKRGQDVALRCDPISGHVSLFWYQQALGQGPEFLTYFQNEAQLDKSGLPSDRFFAERPEGSVSTLKIQRTQQEDSAVYLCASSSGTPENYNEQFFGPGTRLTVL.

The chain couples TRBV9 to TRBJ2-3, with D unclear. The germline CDR1 and CDR2 sequences are SGDLS and YYNGEE. This CDR3 contains 16 residues. Deletions cut 1 base from V and 2 bases from J, with 14 bases between. The CDR3 DNA sequence: TGTGCCAGCAGCGTATTTGCGGAACCAAACACAGATACGCAGTATTTT. Translation gives CASSVFAEPNTDTQYF.